The entry that follows covers one T cell receptor beta chain sequence. Its specificity is not known. The entry originates in a study of OX40 agonist ivuxolimab in advanced cancers. Across the whole study: Partial responses occurred in Three dose-escalation patients, one with hepatocellular carcinoma and two with cutaneous melanoma. Study-wide findings and caveats: Dosing at 0.1 to 3.0 mg/kg was accompanied by clonal expansion of CD4+ and CD8+ blood T cells by week 6.

From germline, CDR1 is SGHDT and CDR2 YYEEEE. Trimming stripped 3 bases from V and 1 base from J, with 9 bases between. The length of the CDR3 is 14 residues. The data were produced by immunoSEQ multiplex PCR, yet TCRdb's version contains in-frame clones alone and is incomplete. Among some 73,000 clones, 70% to 90% were seen once, and the ten largest hold 0.86%. The specimen comprised CD4+ or CD8+ T cells sorted from blood, sampled in a trial of the OX40 agonist ivuxolimab. This clonotype was obtained from an adult with an advanced solid tumor such as melanoma, head and neck, liver or kidney cancer. The V and J genes are TRBV5-6 and TRBJ2-3; the D is unclear. The CDR3 protein is CASSYSSGTDTQYF. The CDR3 DNA reads TGTGCCAGCAGCTACTCATCGGGCACAGATACGCAGTATTTT.